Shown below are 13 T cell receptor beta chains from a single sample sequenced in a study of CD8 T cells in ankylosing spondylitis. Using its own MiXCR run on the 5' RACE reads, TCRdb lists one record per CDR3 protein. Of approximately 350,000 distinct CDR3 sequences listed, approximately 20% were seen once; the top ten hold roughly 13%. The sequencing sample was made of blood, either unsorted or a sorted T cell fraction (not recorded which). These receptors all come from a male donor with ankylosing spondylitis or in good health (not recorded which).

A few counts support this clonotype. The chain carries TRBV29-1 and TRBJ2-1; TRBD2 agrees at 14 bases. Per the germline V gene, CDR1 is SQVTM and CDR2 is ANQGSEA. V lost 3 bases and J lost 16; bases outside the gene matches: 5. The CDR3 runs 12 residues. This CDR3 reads CSVETSGGARFF. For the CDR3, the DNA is TGCAGCGTTGAGACTAGCGGGGGGGCCCGTTTCTTC.

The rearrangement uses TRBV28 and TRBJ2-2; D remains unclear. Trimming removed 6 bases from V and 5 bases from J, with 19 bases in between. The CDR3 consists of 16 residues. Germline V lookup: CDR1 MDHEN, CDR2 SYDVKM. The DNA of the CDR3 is TGTGCCAGCAGGGCACTCCGGAAACCAACGACCGGGGAGCTGTTTTTT. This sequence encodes CASRALRKPTTGELFF.

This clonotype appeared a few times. The CDR3 bases are TGTGCCAGCAGTGACGGGGCCGTCGATACGCAGTATTTT. Translated: CASSDGAVDTQYF. V gene TRBV6-4 combines with J gene TRBJ2-3, with a weak D call TRBD1 (5 bases). Trimming pared 2 bases from V and 6 bases from J, leaving 9 bases between. There are 13 residues in the CDR3. Germline V gives CDR1 MRHNA, CDR2 SNTAGT.

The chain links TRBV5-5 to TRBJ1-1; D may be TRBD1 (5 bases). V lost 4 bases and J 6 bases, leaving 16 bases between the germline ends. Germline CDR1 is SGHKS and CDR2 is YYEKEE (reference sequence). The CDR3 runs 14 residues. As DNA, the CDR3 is TGTGCCAGCAGCGCCCGGGGGTATAAACCTGAAGCTTTCTTT. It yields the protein CASSARGYKPEAFF.

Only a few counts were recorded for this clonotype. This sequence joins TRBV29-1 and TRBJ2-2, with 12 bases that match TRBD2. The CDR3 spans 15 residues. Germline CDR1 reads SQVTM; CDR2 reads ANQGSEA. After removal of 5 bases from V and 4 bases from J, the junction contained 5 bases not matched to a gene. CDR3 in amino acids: CSVTGLAGPTGELFF. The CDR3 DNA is TGCAGCGTTACCGGACTAGCGGGACCCACCGGGGAGCTGTTTTTT.

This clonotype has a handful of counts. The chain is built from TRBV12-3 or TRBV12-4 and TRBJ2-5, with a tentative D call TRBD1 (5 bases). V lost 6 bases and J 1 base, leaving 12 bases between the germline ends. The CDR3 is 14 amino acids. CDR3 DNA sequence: TGTGCCAGCAGGGTCGACAGTCTCCAAGAGACCCAGTACTTC. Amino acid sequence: CASRVDSLQETQYF.

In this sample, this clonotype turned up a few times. CDR3 sequence reads: CASSYSIRGDTQYF. CDR3 coding DNA: TGTGCCAGCAGTTACTCGATTCGGGGAGATACGCAGTATTTT. The rearrangement uses TRBV6-5 and TRBJ2-3; a possible D gene is TRBD2 (5 bases). Trimming left V 0 bases short and J 5 bases short, with 9 bases between. The V gene's germline CDR1 is MNHEY and CDR2 SVGAGI. There are 14 residues in the CDR3.

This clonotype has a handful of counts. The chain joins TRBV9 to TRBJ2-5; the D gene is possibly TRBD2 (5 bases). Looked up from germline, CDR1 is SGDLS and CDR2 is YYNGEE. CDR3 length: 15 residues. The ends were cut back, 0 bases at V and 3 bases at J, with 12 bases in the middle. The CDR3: CASSVGGSEEETQYF. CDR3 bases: TGTGCCAGCAGCGTAGGAGGATCGGAGGAAGAGACCCAGTACTTC.

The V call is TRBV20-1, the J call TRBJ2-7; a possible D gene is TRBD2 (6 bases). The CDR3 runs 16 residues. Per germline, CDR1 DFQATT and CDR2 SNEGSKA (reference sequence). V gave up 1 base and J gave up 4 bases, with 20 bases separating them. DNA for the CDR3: TGCAGTGCTAGAGCCCCGATTTGGGAGGACGGTTACGAGCAGTACTTC. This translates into CSARAPIWEDGYEQYF.

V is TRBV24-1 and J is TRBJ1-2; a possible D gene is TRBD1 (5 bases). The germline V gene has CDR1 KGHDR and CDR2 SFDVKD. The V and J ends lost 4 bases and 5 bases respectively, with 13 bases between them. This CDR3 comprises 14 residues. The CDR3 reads CATSDAGLVYGYTF. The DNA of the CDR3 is TGTGCCACCAGTGACGCGGGGCTGGTGTATGGCTACACCTTC.

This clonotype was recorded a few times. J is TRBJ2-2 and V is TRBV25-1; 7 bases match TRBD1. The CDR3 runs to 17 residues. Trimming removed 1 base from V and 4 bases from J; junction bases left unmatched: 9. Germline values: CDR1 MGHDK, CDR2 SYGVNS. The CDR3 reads CASSESRTGLSTGELFF. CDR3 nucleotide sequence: TGTGCCAGCAGTGAATCCCGGACAGGTCTCAGCACCGGGGAGCTGTTTTTT. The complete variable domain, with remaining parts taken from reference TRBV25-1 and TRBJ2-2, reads EADIYQTPRYLVIGTGKKITLECSQTMGHDKMYWYQQDPGMELHLIHYSYGVNSTEKGDLSSESTVSRIRTEHFPLTLESARPSHTSQYLCASSESRTGLSTGELFFGEGSRLTVL.

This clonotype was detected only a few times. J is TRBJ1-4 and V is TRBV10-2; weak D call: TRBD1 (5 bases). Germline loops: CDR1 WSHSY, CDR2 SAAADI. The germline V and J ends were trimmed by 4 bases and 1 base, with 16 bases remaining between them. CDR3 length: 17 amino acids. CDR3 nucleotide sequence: TGCGCCAGCAGTGCGGAAGGGGCCGCTTTAACTAATGAAAAACTGTTTTTT. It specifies CASSAEGAALTNEKLFF.

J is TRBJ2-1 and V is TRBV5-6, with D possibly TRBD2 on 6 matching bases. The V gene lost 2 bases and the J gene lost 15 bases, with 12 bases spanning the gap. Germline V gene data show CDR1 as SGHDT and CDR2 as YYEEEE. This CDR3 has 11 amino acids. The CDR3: CASSLSGTWFF. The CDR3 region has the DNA TGTGCCAGCAGCTTATCGGGGACTTGGTTCTTC.